This T cell receptor beta chain was found in a study of blood T cell repertoires in COVID-19. At the level of the study: From the United States, Italy and Spain came samples of acute and convalescent COVID-19. T cells, B-cell-depleted T cells, or PBMCs supplied cDNA or gDNA.

Resolution of symptoms, clearance, or two negative PCRs was present in recovered Cohort 3 donors. Sequenced by immunoSEQ multiplex PCR; TCRdb stores in-frame clones only, minus some. The sample records about 300,000 clones, around 90% being singletons. Germline V gene lookup returns CDR1 SGHRS and CDR2 YFSETQ. The CDR3 is 13 residues long. With 5 bases removed from V and 2 bases from J, the gap between germline ends came to 11 bases. V and J are TRBV5-1 and TRBJ2-7; D is perhaps TRBD2 (5 bases). The TCR sequence derives from a man aged 55 to 70 who had recovered from COVID-19. The sequencing sample was made of PBMCs or T cells enriched from blood (not recorded which). Written as DNA, the CDR3 is TGCGCCAGCAGTTACGCGCGGGCCTACGAGCAGTACTTC. Residues: CASSYARAYEQYF. Supplemented by reference TRBV5-1 and TRBJ2-7, the full variable domain reads KAGVTQTPRYLIKTRGQQVTLSCSPISGHRSVSWYQQTPGQGLQFLFEYFSETQRNKGNFPGRFSGRQFSNSRSEMNVSTLELGDSALYLCASSYARAYEQYFGPGTRLTVT.